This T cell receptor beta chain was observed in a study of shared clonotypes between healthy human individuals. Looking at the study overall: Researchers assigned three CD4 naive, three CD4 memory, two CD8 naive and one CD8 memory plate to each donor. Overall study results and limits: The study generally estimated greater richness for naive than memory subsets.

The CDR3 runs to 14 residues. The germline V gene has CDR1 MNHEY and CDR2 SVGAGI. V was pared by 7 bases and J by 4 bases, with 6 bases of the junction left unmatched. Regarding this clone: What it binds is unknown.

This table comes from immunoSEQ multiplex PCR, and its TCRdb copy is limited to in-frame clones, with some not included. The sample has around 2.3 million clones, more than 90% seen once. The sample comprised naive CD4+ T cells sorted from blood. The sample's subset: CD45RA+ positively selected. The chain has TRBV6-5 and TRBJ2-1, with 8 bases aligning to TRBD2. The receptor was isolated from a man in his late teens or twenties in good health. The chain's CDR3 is CASKPGLVYNEQFF. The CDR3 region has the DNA TGTGCCAGCAAACCGGGACTAGTTTACAATGAGCAGTTCTTC.